This TCR beta chain was sequenced during a study of blood T cell repertoires in COVID-19. For the study at large: Acute and convalescent COVID-19 specimens originated in the United States, Italy and Spain.

As originally analysed: Cell counts per sample came from amplifying reference gene primers. Produced via immunoSEQ multiplex PCR; TCRdb's table is partial and in-frame only. The V and J calls and clone size were taken over from that table, and D and trimming were inferred from the DNA. The table includes over 40,000 clones, about 80% detected once. The ends lost 4 bases at V and 5 bases at J; junction bases unmatched: 4. This CDR3 has 14 residues. CDR1 is ENHRY, CDR2 SYGVKD, per germline. This TCR was sampled from a human donor in a cohort sampled during active COVID-19. This chain connects TRBV10-3 to TRBJ1-4; TRBD1 agrees at 7 bases. Sequencing was done on a sample of peripheral blood. The CDR3 bases are TGTGCCATCAGTGCGGGACAGTCAAATGAAAAACTGTTTTTT. Protein: CAISAGQSNEKLFF.